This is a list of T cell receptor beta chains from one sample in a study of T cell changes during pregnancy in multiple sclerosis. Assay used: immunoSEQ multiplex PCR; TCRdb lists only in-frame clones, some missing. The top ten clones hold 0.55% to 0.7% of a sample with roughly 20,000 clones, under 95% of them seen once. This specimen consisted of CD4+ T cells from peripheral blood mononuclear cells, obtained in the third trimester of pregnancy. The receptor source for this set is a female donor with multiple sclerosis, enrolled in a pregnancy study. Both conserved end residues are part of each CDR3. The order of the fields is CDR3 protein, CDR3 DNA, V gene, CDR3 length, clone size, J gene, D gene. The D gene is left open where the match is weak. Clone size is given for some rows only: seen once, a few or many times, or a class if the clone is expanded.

CASSQGGGRGAYEQYF	TGCGCCAGCAGCCAAGGGGGGGGACGGGGAGCCTACGAGCAGTACTTC	TRBV4-3	16	.	TRBJ2-7	TRBD2
CSAGQDHYGYTF	TGCAGCGCGGGACAGGATCACTATGGCTACACCTTC	TRBV29-1	12	.	TRBJ1-2	TRBD1
CSVGETGANTEAFF	TGCAGCGTTGGGGAGACAGGGGCTAACACTGAAGCTTTCTTT	TRBV29-1	14	.	TRBJ1-1	TRBD1
CAWNPGGYGYTF	TGTGCCTGGAATCCAGGGGGCTATGGCTACACCTTC	TRBV30	12	.	TRBJ1-2	TRBD1
CASSLDLPAGELFF	TGCGCCAGCAGCTTGGACTTGCCCGCCGGGGAGCTGTTTTTT	TRBV5-1	14	.	TRBJ2-2	.
CASWGQDQETQYF	TGTGCCAGCTGGGGACAGGACCAAGAGACCCAGTACTTC	TRBV2	13	.	TRBJ2-5	TRBD1
CASSQGQGAYEQYF	TGTGCCAGCAGTCAAGGACAGGGGGCCTACGAGCAGTACTTC	TRBV6-5	14	.	TRBJ2-7	TRBD1
CASSVGGTGGENTEAFF	TGTGCCAGCAGCGTAGGGGGGACAGGAGGGGAGAACACTGAAGCTTTCTTT	TRBV9	17	.	TRBJ1-1	TRBD1
CAWSVRPGAFF	TGTGCCTGGAGTGTACGCCCGGGGGCTTTCTTT	TRBV30	11	once	TRBJ1-1	.
CASSRDRGNTIYF	TGTGCCAGCAGCCGCGACAGAGGAAACACCATATATTTT	TRBV4-2	13	.	TRBJ1-3	.
CASSQGGGGNQPQHF	TGCGCCAGCAGCCAAGGGGGAGGGGGGAATCAGCCCCAGCATTTT	TRBV5-1	15	.	TRBJ1-5	.
CASSRGWGNQPQHF	TGTGCCAGCAGCCGCGGATGGGGCAATCAGCCCCAGCATTTT	TRBV5-5	14	.	TRBJ1-5	.
CASSGDPGGSGNTIYF	TGCGCCAGCAGCGGGGACCCAGGGGGTTCCGGAAACACCATATATTTT	TRBV5-1	16	.	TRBJ1-3	TRBD1
CASSPGYRDRGSKAFF	TGTGCCAGCTCACCGGGTTACCGGGACAGGGGATCTAAAGCTTTCTTT	TRBV18	16	.	TRBJ1-1	TRBD1
CASSFTGVGITEAFF	TGCGCCAGCAGCTTTACAGGGGTTGGAATTACTGAAGCTTTCTTT	TRBV5-1	15	.	TRBJ1-1	TRBD1
CAISDPGQFSGNTIYF	TGTGCCATCAGTGACCCGGGACAATTCTCTGGAAACACCATATATTTT	TRBV10-3	16	.	TRBJ1-3	.
CASSWLGQDNEQFF	TGCGCCAGCAGCTGGTTGGGACAGGACAATGAGCAGTTCTTC	TRBV5-1	14	.	TRBJ2-1	TRBD1
CASRHRGGRDIFSYTF	TGTGCCAGTAGGCATCGAGGCGGCAGGGACATCTTCAGCTACACCTTC	TRBV19	16	.	TRBJ1-2	.
CASREGLNTGELFF	TGTGCCAGCCGCGAGGGACTGAACACCGGGGAGCTGTTTTTT	TRBV6-1	14	.	TRBJ2-2	.
CAWSVDRRGSGKNTEAFF	TGTGCCTGGAGTGTGGACAGGCGCGGATCTGGGAAGAACACTGAAGCTTTCTTT	TRBV30	18	.	TRBJ1-1	TRBD1
CASSSPGQIYTEAFF	TGTGCCAGCAGCTCCCCGGGACAGATATACACTGAAGCTTTCTTT	TRBV28	15	.	TRBJ1-1	TRBD1
CASSLGAAGSPSNTGELFF	TGTGCCAGCAGCCTCGGAGCGGCGGGGTCCCCTTCGAACACCGGGGAGCTGTTTTTT	TRBV7-9	19	.	TRBJ2-2	.
CASSTGLGNSPLHF	TGTGCCAGCAGTACAGGGCTCGGGAATTCACCCCTCCACTTT	TRBV7-2	14	few	TRBJ1-6	.
CASRIDRGFYEQYF	TGCGCCAGCAGAATTGACAGGGGGTTCTACGAGCAGTACTTC	TRBV5-1	14	.	TRBJ2-7	TRBD1
CAIRDSSGNTIYF	TGTGCCATCAGGGACAGTTCTGGAAACACCATATATTTT	TRBV10-3	13	.	TRBJ1-3	.
CASSRTTHSYEQYF	TGTGCCAGCAGCCGGACTACCCACTCCTACGAGCAGTACTTC	TRBV5-5	14	once	TRBJ2-7	.
CASSGDRGRSSPLHF	TGTGCCAGCAGTGGAGACAGGGGGCGCAGTTCACCCCTCCACTTT	TRBV2	15	few	TRBJ1-6	TRBD1
CASLQGASNEQFF	TGTGCCAGTCTCCAGGGGGCCTCCAATGAGCAGTTCTTC	TRBV7-6	13	.	TRBJ2-1	TRBD1
CSVEGDMNTEAFF	TGCAGCGTTGAGGGGGACATGAACACTGAAGCTTTCTTT	TRBV29-1	13	.	TRBJ1-1	.
CASSHGQGDEKLFF	TGCGCCAGCAGCCACGGACAGGGAGACGAAAAACTGTTTTTT	TRBV5-1	14	.	TRBJ1-4	TRBD1
CASSLDVGVYTGELFF	TGTGCCAGCAGCTTGGATGTAGGGGTGTACACCGGGGAGCTGTTTTTT	TRBV5-6	16	once	TRBJ2-2	.
CASSRAGQGTGKRNTEAFF	TGTGCCAGCAGCCGCGCGGGACAGGGTACCGGAAAAAGGAACACTGAAGCTTTCTTT	TRBV4-2	19	.	TRBJ1-1	TRBD1
CASSLLADTIYF	TGTGCCAGCAGCTTACTTGCAGACACCATATATTTT	TRBV7-8	12	few	TRBJ1-3	.
CASREQRAGTGELFF	TGTGCCAGTAGGGAGCAGCGGGCGGGGACCGGGGAGCTGTTTTTT	TRBV19	15	.	TRBJ2-2	.
CASSPPQGSSGNTIYF	TGTGCCAGCAGTCCACCACAGGGGAGCTCTGGAAACACCATATATTTT	TRBV28	16	.	TRBJ1-3	TRBD1
CASSIRLDRTGELFF	TGTGCCAGTAGTATACGGCTAGATAGAACCGGGGAGCTGTTTTTT	TRBV19	15	.	TRBJ2-2	.
CASSTGTSGGETQYF	TGTGCCAGCAGCACCGGGACTAGCGGGGGTGAGACCCAGTACTTC	TRBV5-4	15	.	TRBJ2-5	TRBD2
CASSYNPSTGQETQYF	TGTGCCAGCAGTTACAACCCCTCGACAGGCCAAGAGACCCAGTACTTC	TRBV6-6	16	.	TRBJ2-5	.
CASSVPGPGYTF	TGTGCCAGCAGTGTTCCAGGGCCCGGCTACACCTTC	TRBV6-1	12	few	TRBJ1-2	.
CASSQETRGPTEAFF	TGCGCCAGCAGCCAAGAAACCAGGGGGCCCACTGAAGCTTTCTTT	TRBV4-1	15	.	TRBJ1-1	TRBD1
CASGLGARNEKLFF	TGTGCTAGTGGTTTGGGGGCGAGAAATGAAAAACTGTTTTTT	TRBV12-5	14	.	TRBJ1-4	.
CASSPNRGGLFF	TGTGCCAGCAGCCCCAACCGGGGGGGGCTGTTTTTT	TRBV7-3	12	few	TRBJ2-2	TRBD2
CASSRPLAESYEQYF	TGTGCCAGCAGCCGCCCCTTGGCAGAATCCTACGAGCAGTACTTC	TRBV13	15	.	TRBJ2-7	.
CASSPDGGTQYF	TGTGCCAGCAGCCCCGATGGGGGGACGCAGTATTTT	TRBV11-3	12	.	TRBJ2-3	.
CASSQSTGVLNTEAFF	TGCGCCAGCAGCCAGTCGACAGGGGTTTTGAACACTGAAGCTTTCTTT	TRBV4-1	16	.	TRBJ1-1	TRBD1
CSAGANRGYTF	TGCAGTGCTGGGGCAAATCGCGGCTACACCTTC	TRBV20-1	11	.	TRBJ1-2	.
CASRNTGMGISEAFF	TGTGCCAGCAGAAACACAGGGATGGGAATCTCTGAAGCTTTCTTT	TRBV7-9	15	.	TRBJ1-1	.
CASSQGPTRSGGADTQYF	TGTGCCAGCAGCCAAGGGCCCACCAGGAGCGGGGGGGCAGATACGCAGTATTTT	TRBV4-2	18	.	TRBJ2-3	TRBD2
CASSRGQGADTQYF	TGCGCCAGCAGTCGTGGACAGGGGGCAGATACGCAGTATTTT	TRBV5-1	14	.	TRBJ2-3	TRBD1
CASSDLGSREKLFF	TGTGCCAGCAGTGATCTGGGGAGTAGGGAAAAACTGTTTTTT	TRBV6-4	14	.	TRBJ1-4	.
CSVLRDRENTEAFF	TGCAGCGTCCTCCGGGACAGGGAGAACACTGAAGCTTTCTTT	TRBV29-1	14	.	TRBJ1-1	TRBD1